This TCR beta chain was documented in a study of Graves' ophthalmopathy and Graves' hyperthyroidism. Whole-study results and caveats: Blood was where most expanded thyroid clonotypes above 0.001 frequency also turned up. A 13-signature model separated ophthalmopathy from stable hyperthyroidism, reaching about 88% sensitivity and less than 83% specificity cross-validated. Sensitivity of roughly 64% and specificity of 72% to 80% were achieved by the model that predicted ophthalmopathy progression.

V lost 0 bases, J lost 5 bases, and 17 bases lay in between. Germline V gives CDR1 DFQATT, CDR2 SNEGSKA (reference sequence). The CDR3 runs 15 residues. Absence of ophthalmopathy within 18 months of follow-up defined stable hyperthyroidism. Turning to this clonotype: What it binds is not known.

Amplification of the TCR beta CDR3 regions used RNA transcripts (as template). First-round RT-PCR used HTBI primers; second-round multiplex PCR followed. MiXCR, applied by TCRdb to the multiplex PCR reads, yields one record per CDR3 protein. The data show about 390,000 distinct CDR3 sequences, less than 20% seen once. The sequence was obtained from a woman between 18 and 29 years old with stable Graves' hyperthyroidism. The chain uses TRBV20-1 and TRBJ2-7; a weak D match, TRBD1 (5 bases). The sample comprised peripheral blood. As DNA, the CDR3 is TGCAGTGCTAGAGATCCGGGCAGGGTGGTGGACGAGCAGTACTTC. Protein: CSARDPGRVVDEQYF.